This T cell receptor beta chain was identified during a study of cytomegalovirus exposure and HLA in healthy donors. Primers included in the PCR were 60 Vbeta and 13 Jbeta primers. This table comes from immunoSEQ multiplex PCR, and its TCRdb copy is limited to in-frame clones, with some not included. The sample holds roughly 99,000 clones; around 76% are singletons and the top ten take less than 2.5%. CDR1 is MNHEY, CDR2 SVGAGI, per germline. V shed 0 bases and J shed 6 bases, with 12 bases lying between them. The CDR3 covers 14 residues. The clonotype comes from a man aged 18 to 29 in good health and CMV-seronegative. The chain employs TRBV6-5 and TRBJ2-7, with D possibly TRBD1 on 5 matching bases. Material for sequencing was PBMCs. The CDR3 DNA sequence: TGTGCCAGCAGTTACTCGGTGACAGCTCCCGAGCAGTACTTC. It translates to CASSYSVTAPEQYF.